The present entry profiles one TCR beta chain with its context. The data were obtained in a study of monozygotic twins with inflammatory bowel disease. Germline CDR1 reads SGHRS; CDR2 reads YFSETQ. The CDR3 runs to 15 residues. Reanalyzing the 5' RACE reads, TCRdb keeps one entry per CDR3 protein, without DNA. The table lists approximately 400,000 distinct CDR3 sequences. V is TRBV5-1 and J is TRBJ1-6; there is no DNA to check the TCRdb D call of TRBD1. Sequences were obtained from blood. This TCR was recovered from a human donor with ulcerative colitis or Crohn's disease, or a healthy co-twin of an affected twin (not recorded which). The CDR3 loop is CASSLGQGEGSPLHF.